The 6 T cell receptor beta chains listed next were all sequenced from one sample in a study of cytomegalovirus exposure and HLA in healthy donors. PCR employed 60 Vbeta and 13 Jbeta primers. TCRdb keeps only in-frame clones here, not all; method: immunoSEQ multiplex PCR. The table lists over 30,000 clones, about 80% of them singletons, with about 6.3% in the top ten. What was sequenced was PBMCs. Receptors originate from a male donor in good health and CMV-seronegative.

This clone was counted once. In nucleotides, the CDR3 is TGTGCCAGCAGTCCTCCGGGACTAGCCTACGAGCAGTACTTC. Residues: CASSPPGLAYEQYF. The chain carries TRBV28 and TRBJ2-7, with TRBD2 matching over 8 bases. With 5 bases clipped from V and 2 bases from J, the junction kept 5 bases outside the gene matches. The CDR3 length is 14 residues. Looked up from germline, CDR1 is MDHEN and CDR2 is SYDVKM.

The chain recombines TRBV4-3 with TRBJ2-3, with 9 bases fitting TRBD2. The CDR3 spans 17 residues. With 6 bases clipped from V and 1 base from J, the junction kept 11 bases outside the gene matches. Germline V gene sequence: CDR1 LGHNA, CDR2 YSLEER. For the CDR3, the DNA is TGCGCCAGCAGGCGCTTTTCTTCTAGCGGGGGCACAGATACGCAGTATTTT. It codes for CASRRFSSSGGTDTQYF.

The CDR3 sequence is CASSSGVFNTEAFF. CDR3 nucleotide sequence: TGTGCCAGCAGCTCAGGGGTATTTAACACTGAAGCTTTCTTT. V gene TRBV11-2 combines with J gene TRBJ1-1, with a weak D call TRBD1 (6 bases). Germline-derived CDR1 and CDR2 are SGHAT and FQNNGV. CDR3 length equals 14 residues. V lost 4 bases and J 2 bases, leaving 11 bases between the germline ends.

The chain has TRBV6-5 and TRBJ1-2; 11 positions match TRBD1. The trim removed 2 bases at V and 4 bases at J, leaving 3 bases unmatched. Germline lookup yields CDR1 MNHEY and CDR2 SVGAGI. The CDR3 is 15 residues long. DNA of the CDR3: TGTGCCAGCAGTTACCGGGGACAGGGGGTCTATGGCTACACCTTC. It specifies CASSYRGQGVYGYTF.

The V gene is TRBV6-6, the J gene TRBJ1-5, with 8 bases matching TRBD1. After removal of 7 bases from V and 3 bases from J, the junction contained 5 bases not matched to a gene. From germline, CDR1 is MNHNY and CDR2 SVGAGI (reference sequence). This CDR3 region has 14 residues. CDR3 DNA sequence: TGTGCCAGCACCACGACAGGGGCCAATCAGCCCCAGCATTTT. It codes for CASTTTGANQPQHF.

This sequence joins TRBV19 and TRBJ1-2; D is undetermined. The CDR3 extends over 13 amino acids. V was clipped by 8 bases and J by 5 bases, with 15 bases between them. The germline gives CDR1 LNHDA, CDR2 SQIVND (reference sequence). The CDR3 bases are TGTGCCAGTTGGATGGGAGGCCCGTATGGCTACACCTTC. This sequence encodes CASWMGGPYGYTF.